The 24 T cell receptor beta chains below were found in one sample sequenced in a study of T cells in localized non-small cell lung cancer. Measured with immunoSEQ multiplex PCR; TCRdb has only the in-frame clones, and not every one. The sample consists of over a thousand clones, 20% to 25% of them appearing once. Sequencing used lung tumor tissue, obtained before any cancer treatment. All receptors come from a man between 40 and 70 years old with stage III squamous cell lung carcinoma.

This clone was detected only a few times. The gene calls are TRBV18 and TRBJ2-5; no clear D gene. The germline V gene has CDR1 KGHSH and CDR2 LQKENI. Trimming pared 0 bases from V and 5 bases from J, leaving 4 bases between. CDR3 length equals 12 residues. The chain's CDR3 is CASSPPGETQYF. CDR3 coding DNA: TGTGCCAGCTCACCACCGGGGGAGACCCAGTACTTC.

CDR3 coding DNA: TGTGCCTGGGTTTCAAATCGGGGATTTGAAGCTTTCTTT. It specifies CAWVSNRGFEAFF. The chain couples TRBV30 to TRBJ1-1; D ambiguous. V lost 5 bases and J lost 7, with 17 bases in between. The CDR3 has 13 residues. Looked up from germline, CDR1 is GTSNPN and CDR2 is SVGIG (reference sequence).

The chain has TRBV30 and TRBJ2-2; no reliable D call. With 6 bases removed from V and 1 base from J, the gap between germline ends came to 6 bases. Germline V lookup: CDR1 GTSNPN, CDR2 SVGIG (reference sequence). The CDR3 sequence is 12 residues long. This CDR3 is CACRLNTGELFF. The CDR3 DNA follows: TGTGCCTGTAGACTGAACACCGGGGAGCTGTTTTTT.

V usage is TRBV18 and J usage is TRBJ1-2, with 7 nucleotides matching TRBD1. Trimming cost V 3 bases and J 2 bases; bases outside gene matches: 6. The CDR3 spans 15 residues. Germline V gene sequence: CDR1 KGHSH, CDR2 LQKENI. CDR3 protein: CASSPSGQQNYGYTF. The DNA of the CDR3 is TGTGCCAGCTCACCGTCGGGACAGCAAAACTATGGCTACACCTTC.

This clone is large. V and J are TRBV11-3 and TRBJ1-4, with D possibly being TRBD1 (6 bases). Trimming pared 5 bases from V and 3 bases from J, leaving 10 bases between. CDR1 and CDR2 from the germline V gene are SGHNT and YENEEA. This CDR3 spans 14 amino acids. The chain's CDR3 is CASSLDRSNEKLFF. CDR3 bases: TGTGCCAGCAGCCTGGACAGATCTAATGAAAAACTGTTTTTT.

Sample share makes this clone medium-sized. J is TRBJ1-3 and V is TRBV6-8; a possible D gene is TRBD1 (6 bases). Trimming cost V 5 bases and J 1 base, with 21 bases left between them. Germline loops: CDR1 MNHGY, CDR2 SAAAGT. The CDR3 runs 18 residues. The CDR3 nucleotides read TGTGCCAGCAGTCGGACAGATTACCCTACTCCGTCTGGAAACACCATATATTTT. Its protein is CASSRTDYPTPSGNTIYF.

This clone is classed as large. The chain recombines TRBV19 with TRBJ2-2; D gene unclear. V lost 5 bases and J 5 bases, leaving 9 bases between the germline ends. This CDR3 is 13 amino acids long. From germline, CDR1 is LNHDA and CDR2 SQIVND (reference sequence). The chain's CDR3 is CASSLGRTGELFF. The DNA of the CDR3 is TGTGCCAGTAGTTTAGGGCGTACCGGGGAGCTGTTTTTT.

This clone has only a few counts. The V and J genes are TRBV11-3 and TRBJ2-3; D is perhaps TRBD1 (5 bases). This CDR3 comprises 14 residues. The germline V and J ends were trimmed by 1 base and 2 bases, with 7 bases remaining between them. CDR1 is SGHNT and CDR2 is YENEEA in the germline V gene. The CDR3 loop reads CASSLGGLTDTQYF. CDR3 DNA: TGTGCCAGCAGCTTAGGGGGCCTCACAGATACGCAGTATTTT.

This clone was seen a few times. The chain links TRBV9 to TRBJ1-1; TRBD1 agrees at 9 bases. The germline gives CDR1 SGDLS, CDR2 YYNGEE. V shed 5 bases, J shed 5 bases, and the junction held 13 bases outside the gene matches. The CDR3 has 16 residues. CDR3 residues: CASSATIQGAATEAFF. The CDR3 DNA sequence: TGTGCCAGCAGTGCCACGATACAGGGGGCGGCGACTGAAGCTTTCTTT.

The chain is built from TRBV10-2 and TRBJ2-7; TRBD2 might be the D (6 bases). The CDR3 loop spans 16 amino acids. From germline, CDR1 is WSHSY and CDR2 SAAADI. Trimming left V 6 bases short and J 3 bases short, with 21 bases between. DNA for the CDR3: TGCGCCAGCAGCGGGGACCAATACGGGAGAGGCTACGAGCAGTACTTC. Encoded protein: CASSGDQYGRGYEQYF.

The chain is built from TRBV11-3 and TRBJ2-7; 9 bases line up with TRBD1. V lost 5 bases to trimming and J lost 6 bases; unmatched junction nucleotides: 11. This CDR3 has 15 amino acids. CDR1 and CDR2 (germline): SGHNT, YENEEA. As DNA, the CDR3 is TGTGCCAGCAGCCCCGGCGGGACAGGGCGCCTCGAGCAGTACTTC. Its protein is CASSPGGTGRLEQYF.

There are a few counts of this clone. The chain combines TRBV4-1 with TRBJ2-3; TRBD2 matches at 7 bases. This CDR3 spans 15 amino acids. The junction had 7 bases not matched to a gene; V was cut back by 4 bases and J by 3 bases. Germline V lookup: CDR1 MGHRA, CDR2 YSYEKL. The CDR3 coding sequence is TGCGCCAGCAGCCTTTGGGGGGGAGGGACAGATACGCAGTATTTT. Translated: CASSLWGGGTDTQYF.

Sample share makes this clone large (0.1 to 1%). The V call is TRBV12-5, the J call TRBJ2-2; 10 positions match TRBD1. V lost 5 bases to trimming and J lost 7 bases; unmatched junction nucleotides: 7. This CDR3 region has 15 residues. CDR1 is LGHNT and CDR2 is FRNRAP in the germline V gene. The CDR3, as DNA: TGTGCTAGTGGTATAGGACAGGGGGGCGTCGGGGAGCTGTTTTTT. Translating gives CASGIGQGGVGELFF. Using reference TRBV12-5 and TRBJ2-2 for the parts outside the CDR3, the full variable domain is DARVTQTPRHKVTEMGQEVTMRCQPILGHNTVFWYRQTMMQGLELLAYFRNRAPLDDSGMPKDRFSAEMPDATLATLKIQPSEPRDSAVYFCASGIGQGGVGELFFGEGSRLTVL.

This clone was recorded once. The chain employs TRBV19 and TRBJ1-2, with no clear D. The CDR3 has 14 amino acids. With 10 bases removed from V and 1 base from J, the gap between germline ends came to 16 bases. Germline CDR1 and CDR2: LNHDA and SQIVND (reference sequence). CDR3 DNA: TGTGCCACCCAACGGGGAGATCGTAACTATGGCTACACCTTC. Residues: CATQRGDRNYGYTF.

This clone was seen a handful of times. This CDR3 is CASSIGTGIHKQYF. CDR3 bases: TGTGCCAGTAGTATAGGGACAGGGATCCACAAGCAGTACTTC. The V call is TRBV19, the J call TRBJ2-7; 8 bases are a match to TRBD1. CDR3 length: 14 amino acids. Per germline, CDR1 LNHDA and CDR2 SQIVND (reference sequence). The V and J ends lost 1 base and 8 bases, in that order; junction bases with no gene match: 7.

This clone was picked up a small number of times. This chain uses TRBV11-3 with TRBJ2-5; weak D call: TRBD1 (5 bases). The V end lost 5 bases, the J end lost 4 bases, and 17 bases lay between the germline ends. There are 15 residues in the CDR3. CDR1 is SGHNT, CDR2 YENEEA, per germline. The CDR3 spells CASSPDIGALETQYF. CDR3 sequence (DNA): TGTGCCAGCAGCCCCGACATAGGGGCTTTAGAGACCCAGTACTTC.

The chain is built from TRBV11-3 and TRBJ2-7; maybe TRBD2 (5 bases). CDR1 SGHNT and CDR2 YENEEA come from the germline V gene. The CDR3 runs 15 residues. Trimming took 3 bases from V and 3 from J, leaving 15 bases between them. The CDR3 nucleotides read TGTGCCAGCAGCTTTTTAGGGTTGAGGGTCTACGAGCAGTACTTC. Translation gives CASSFLGLRVYEQYF.

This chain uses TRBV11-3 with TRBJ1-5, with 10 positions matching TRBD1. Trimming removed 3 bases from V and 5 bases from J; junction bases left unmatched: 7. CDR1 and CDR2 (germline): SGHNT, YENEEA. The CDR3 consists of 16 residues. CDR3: CASSLAGTGVDQPQHF. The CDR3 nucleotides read TGTGCCAGCAGCTTGGCCGGGACAGGGGTCGATCAGCCCCAGCATTTT.

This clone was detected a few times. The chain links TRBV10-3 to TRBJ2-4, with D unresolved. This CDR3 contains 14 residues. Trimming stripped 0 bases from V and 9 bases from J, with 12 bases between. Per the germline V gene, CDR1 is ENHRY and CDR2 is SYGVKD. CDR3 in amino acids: CAISESSGHTIQYF. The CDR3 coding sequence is TGTGCCATCAGTGAGTCGTCCGGGCACACCATTCAGTACTTC.

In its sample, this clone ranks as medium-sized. Here the CDR3 reads CASSVEPTPGDVNEKLFF. CDR3 bases: TGTGCCAGCAGCGTAGAGCCGACCCCAGGGGACGTTAATGAAAAACTGTTTTTT. The V and J genes are TRBV9 and TRBJ1-4; possibly TRBD1 for D (6 bases). With 0 bases removed from V and 4 bases from J, the gap between germline ends came to 19 bases. Germline CDR1 reads SGDLS; CDR2 reads YYNGEE. The CDR3 is 18 residues long.

The CDR3 bases are TGTGCCAGTACCCAGACTAGCGGGGGGGCCCGCTCCTACAATGAGCAGTTCTTC. Translating gives CASTQTSGGARSYNEQFF. The chain uses TRBV19 and TRBJ2-1; 14 bases are a match to TRBD2. Germline V gene sequence: CDR1 LNHDA, CDR2 SQIVND (reference sequence). This CDR3 contains 18 residues. V lost 7 bases and J lost 0; bases outside the gene matches: 8.

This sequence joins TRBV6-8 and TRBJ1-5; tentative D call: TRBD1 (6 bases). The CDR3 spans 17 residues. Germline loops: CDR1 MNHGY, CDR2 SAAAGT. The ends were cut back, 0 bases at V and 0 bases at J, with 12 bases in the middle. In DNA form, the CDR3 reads TGTGCCAGCAGTTACTCGAGACAGGTCGATAGCAATCAGCCCCAGCATTTT. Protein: CASSYSRQVDSNQPQHF.

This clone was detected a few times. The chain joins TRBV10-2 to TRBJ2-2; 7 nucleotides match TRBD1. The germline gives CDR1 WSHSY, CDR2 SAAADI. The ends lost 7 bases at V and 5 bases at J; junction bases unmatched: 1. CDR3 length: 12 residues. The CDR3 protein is CASKQGTGELFF. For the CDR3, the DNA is TGCGCCAGCAAACAGGGGACCGGGGAGCTGTTTTTT.

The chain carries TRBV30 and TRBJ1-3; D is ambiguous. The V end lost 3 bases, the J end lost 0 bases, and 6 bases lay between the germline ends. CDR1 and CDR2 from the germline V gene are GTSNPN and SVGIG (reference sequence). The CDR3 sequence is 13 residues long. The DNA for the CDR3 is TGTGCCTGGAGAAAACTCTCTGGAAACACCATATATTTT. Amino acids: CAWRKLSGNTIYF.